This T cell receptor (beta chain) was recovered during a study of blood T cell repertoires in COVID-19. Study in general: The study drew acute and convalescent COVID-19 samples from the United States, Italy and Spain. T cells, B-cell-depleted T cells, or PBMCs supplied cDNA or gDNA.

The CDR3 is made up of 15 amino acids. Trimming removed 9 bases from V and 0 bases from J; junction bases left unmatched: 8. Germline V gene data show CDR1 as MNHEY and CDR2 as SVGAGI. How the authors handled the data: It was from reference gene primer amplification that nucleated cell counts were estimated. Method: immunoSEQ multiplex PCR; TCRdb's copy keeps in-frame clones and lacks some. That table supplies the V and J calls and clone size; D and trimming were determined from the DNA. The table lists some 150,000 clones, 84% of them singletons. The sequencing input was peripheral blood. The J gene is TRBJ1-5, the V gene TRBV6-5; TRBD1 aligns across 7 bases. The receptor comes from a human donor in a cohort sampled during active COVID-19. The chain's CDR3 is CASQTGQYSNQPQHF. In DNA, the CDR3 is TGTGCCAGTCAGACAGGGCAATATAGCAATCAGCCCCAGCATTTT.